Listed below are T cell receptor beta chains from one sample, sequenced in a study of CD4 T cells in relation to SARS-CoV-2 and coronaviruses. These receptors have no identified antigens. The table came from immunoSEQ multiplex PCR; TCRdb's copy has only in-frame clones and leaves some out. The top ten clones hold 9% to 15% of a sample with around 31,000 clones, approximately 79% of them seen once. The sequencing sample was made of CD4+ T cells from PBMCs, cultured in vitro. The source is a human donor in good health. CDR3s include the opening cysteine and the closing phenylalanine or tryptophan. The D gene is left open where the match is weak. The listing skips clone size in some rows; elsewhere it reads once, few, many or a size class.

clone_size | j_call | v_call | d_call | cdr3_aa | cdr3_nt
. | TRBJ2-5 | TRBV5-1 | TRBD2 | CASSPLAGHSGETQYF | TGCGCCAGCAGCCCCTTAGCGGGCCATTCGGGGGAGACCCAGTACTTC
. | TRBJ2-1 | TRBV27 | TRBD2 | CASSRRLAEKIYNEQFF | TGTGCCAGCAGTCGCCGACTAGCGGAGAAGATCTACAATGAGCAGTTCTTC
. | TRBJ1-2 | TRBV9 | . | CASSVGSGSFGYTF | TGTGCCAGCAGCGTAGGTTCGGGTTCCTTTGGCTACACCTTC
. | TRBJ2-7 | TRBV13 | . | CASSLGAEDSSYEQYF | TGTGCCAGCAGCTTAGGCGCCGAAGACAGCTCCTACGAGCAGTACTTC
. | TRBJ1-4 | TRBV5-8 | . | CASKILGGRGEEKLFF | TGTGCCAGCAAAATATTAGGGGGTCGAGGGGAAGAAAAACTGTTTTTT
. | TRBJ2-2 | TRBV3-1/TRBV3-2 | . | CASSQVRTGELFF | TGTGCCAGCAGCCAAGTCCGCACCGGGGAGCTGTTTTTT
few | TRBJ2-7 | TRBV4-1 | . | CASSQSVVEAYEQYF | TGCGCCAGCAGCCAATCGGTTGTGGAAGCCTACGAGCAGTACTTC
. | TRBJ1-5 | TRBV20-1 | . | CSASRDGPPNQPQHF | TGCAGTGCTAGTAGGGACGGCCCACCCAATCAGCCCCAGCATTTT
once | TRBJ2-4 | TRBV11-2 | TRBD2 | CASSLDTSGISKNIQYF | TGTGCCAGCAGCTTAGACACTAGCGGGATTTCCAAAAACATTCAGTACTTC
. | TRBJ1-5 | TRBV5-1 | . | CASSRDPGSNQPQHF | TGCGCCAGCAGCCGGGACCCAGGCAGCAATCAGCCCCAGCATTTT
. | TRBJ2-7 | TRBV29-1 | TRBD1 | CSVEGFTGQGSEQYF | TGCAGCGTTGAAGGTTTTACGGGACAGGGCAGCGAGCAGTACTTC
once | TRBJ2-5 | TRBV9 | TRBD1 | CASSVAGQGWETQYF | TGTGCCAGCAGCGTCGCGGGACAGGGTTGGGAGACCCAGTACTTC
. | TRBJ2-5 | TRBV5-6 | TRBD1 | CASSLGPTGGQETQYF | TGTGCCAGCAGCTTGGGCCCCACAGGGGGGCAAGAGACCCAGTACTTC
. | TRBJ2-5 | TRBV19 | . | CASSPSEETQYF | TGTGCCAGTAGTCCTAGCGAAGAGACCCAGTACTTC
. | TRBJ1-3 | TRBV10-3 | . | CAIRGVSGNTIYF | TGTGCCATCAGGGGTGTTTCCGGAAACACCATATATTTT
. | TRBJ2-3 | TRBV9 | . | CASSVVGGGSTDTQYF | TGTGCCAGCAGCGTAGTGGGCGGGGGCAGCACAGATACGCAGTATTTT
. | TRBJ2-2 | TRBV28 | . | CASSAWRVARAGELFF | TGTGCCAGCAGTGCTTGGAGAGTAGCGAGGGCCGGGGAGCTGTTTTTT
. | TRBJ1-1 | TRBV18 | . | CASSPRDKNTEAFF | TGTGCCAGCTCACCCCGGGACAAGAACACTGAAGCTTTCTTT
few | TRBJ2-2 | TRBV5-1 | . | CASSLDSTTGELFF | TGCGCCAGCAGTTTGGACAGCACCACCGGGGAGCTGTTTTTT
. | TRBJ2-3 | TRBV20-1 | . | CSVVGTDTQYF | TGCAGTGTGGTGGGCACAGATACGCAGTATTTT
. | TRBJ1-1 | TRBV18 | . | CASSPAGQGNTEAFF | TGTGCCAGCTCACCGGCTGGGCAGGGGAACACTGAAGCTTTCTTT
. | TRBJ2-3 | TRBV2 | . | CASSELQGWTDTQYF | TGTGCCAGCAGTGAACTGCAGGGATGGACAGATACGCAGTATTTT
once | TRBJ2-5 | TRBV9 | TRBD2 | CASSPGVAGGSQETQYF | TGTGCCAGCAGCCCCGGGGTAGCGGGGGGAAGTCAAGAGACCCAGTACTTC
. | TRBJ1-1 | TRBV7-6 | . | CASSLAPSVAGGSTEAFF | TGTGCCAGCAGCTTAGCCCCTAGTGTGGCAGGTGGAAGCACTGAAGCTTTCTTT
. | TRBJ2-3 | TRBV7-2 | . | CASSLEASGQKQYF | TGTGCCAGCAGCTTAGAGGCTAGTGGCCAAAAGCAGTATTTT
. | TRBJ2-3 | TRBV18 | TRBD2 | CASSLGLAGLSTDTQYF | TGTGCCAGCTCACTGGGACTAGCGGGTCTTAGCACAGATACGCAGTATTTT
. | TRBJ2-1 | TRBV7-2 | TRBD2 | CASSPHPSRGDEQFF | TGTGCCAGCAGCCCACACCCAAGTCGGGGGGATGAGCAGTTCTTC
. | TRBJ2-1 | TRBV4-2 | TRBD2 | CASSRMTRASGMGEQFF | TGTGCCAGCAGCCGCATGACCCGGGCTAGCGGGATGGGCGAGCAGTTCTTC